This T cell receptor (beta chain) was retrieved from a study of cytomegalovirus exposure and HLA in healthy donors. Study as a whole: Inside one of the first data releases sat about 85 million unique TCRs taken from HLA-typed donors.

V lost 0 bases and J lost 4, with 12 bases in between. This CDR3 is 15 amino acids long. Germline CDR1 is LNHDA and CDR2 is SQIVND (reference sequence). The primer mix had 60 Vbeta and 13 Jbeta primers. TCRdb keeps only in-frame clones here, not all; method: immunoSEQ multiplex PCR. The profile covers around 110,000 clones, with 70% to 80% appearing a single time and about 2% taken by the ten largest. With respect to this clone: Its cognate antigen is unknown.

Whole-study results and caveats: Follow-up analysis later connected one missense variant in DCLRE1C with trimming of TCR beta V- and J-genes. Owing to their indistinguishability, certain V segments, notably TRBV6-2 and TRBV6-3, were excluded.

The clonotype was recovered from a man aged 18 to 35 in good health and CMV-seronegative. The specimen was PBMCs. The gene calls are TRBV19 and TRBJ1-2; D possibly corresponds to TRBD1 (6 bases). In nucleotides, the CDR3 is TGTGCCAGTAGTATAGATAACAGGGAAACCTATGGCTACACCTTC. It specifies CASSIDNRETYGYTF.